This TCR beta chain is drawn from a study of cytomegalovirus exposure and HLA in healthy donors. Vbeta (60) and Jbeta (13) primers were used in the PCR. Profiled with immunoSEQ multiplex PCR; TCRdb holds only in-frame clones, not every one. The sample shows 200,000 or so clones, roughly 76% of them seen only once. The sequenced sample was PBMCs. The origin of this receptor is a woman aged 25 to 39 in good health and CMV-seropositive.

This CDR3 reads CASSPSLFGAGNEKLFF. CDR3 sequence (DNA): TGTGCCAGCAGCCCCTCTTTGTTCGGTGCGGGTAATGAAAAACTGTTTTTT. The J gene is TRBJ1-4, the V gene TRBV4-2; no clear D gene. In germline, CDR1 is LGHNA, CDR2 YNFKEQ. The CDR3 is 17 residues long. V was cut by 4 bases and J by 4 bases, with 19 bases left in between.